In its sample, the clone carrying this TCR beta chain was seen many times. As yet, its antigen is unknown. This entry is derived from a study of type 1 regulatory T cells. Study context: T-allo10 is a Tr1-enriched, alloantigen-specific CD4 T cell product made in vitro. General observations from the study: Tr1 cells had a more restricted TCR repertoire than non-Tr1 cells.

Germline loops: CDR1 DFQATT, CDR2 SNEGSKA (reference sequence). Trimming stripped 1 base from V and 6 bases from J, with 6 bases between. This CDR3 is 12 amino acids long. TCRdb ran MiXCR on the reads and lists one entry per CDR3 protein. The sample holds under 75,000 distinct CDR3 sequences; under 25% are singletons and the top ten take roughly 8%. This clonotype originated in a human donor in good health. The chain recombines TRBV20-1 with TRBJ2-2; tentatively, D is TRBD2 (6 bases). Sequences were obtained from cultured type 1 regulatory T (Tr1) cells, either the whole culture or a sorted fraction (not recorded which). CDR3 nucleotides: TGCAGTGCTAGAGGACTAGCCGGGGAGCTGTTTTTT. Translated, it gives CSARGLAGELFF.